The present entry profiles one TCR beta chain with its context. This cohort consisted of healthy bone marrow donors. Germline V CDR1 and CDR2: MDHEN, SYDVKM. Between the trimmed V and J ends, which lost 4 bases and 0 bases, there was a span of 10 bases. The CDR3 sequence is 15 residues long. PCR used 60 Vbeta primers and 13 Jbeta primers. Only in-frame clones appear in the TCRdb table, and some are missing; sequencing was by immunoSEQ multiplex PCR. Among 160,000 or so clones, more than 65% were seen once, and the ten largest hold roughly 1.3%. The data derive from a study of cytomegalovirus exposure and HLA in healthy donors.

J is TRBJ2-1 and V is TRBV28; D might be TRBD2 (5 bases). This clonotype originated in a man under 40 in good health and CMV-seronegative. The sequenced sample consisted of PBMCs. The CDR3 loop is CASSSTGSSYNEQFF. CDR3 in DNA: TGTGCCAGCAGTTCCACGGGGAGCTCCTACAATGAGCAGTTCTTC.